The clone carrying this TCR beta chain was recorded a few times. As yet, its antigen is unknown. The data were taken from a study of beta chain features in type 1 diabetes. As every portion of the isolated RNA was reverse transcribed, the sequencing read expressed TCRB transcripts. TCRdb's table, derived via immunoSEQ multiplex PCR, lists solely in-frame clones and lacks some. The repertoire includes hundreds of thousands of clones, 13% of them detected once, and 0.022% sits in the top ten. Regarding the study as a whole: In every one of the four CD4+ subsets, TCRB CDR3s were moderately but significantly shorter in Type 1 diabetes patients.

Germline CDR1 reads SNHLY; CDR2 reads FYNNEI. J was trimmed by 7 bases and V by 7 bases; bases with no gene match: 10. The CDR3 length is 13 residues. The chain joins TRBV2 to TRBJ2-7; TRBD1 aligns across 7 bases. The material sequenced was naive CD4+ T cells from blood. The clonotype was recovered from a man between 18 and 29 years old with type 1 diabetes. Here the CDR3 reads CASKGQVTGEQYF. The CDR3 nucleotides are TGTGCCAGCAAAGGACAGGTAACTGGAGAGCAGTACTTC. Full variable domain (outside the CDR3, taken from reference TRBV2 and TRBJ2-7): EPEVTQTPSHQVTQMGQEVILRCVPISNHLYFYWYRQILGQKVEFLVSFYNNEISEKSEIFDDQFSVERPDGSNFTLKIRSTKLEDSAMYFCASKGQVTGEQYFGPGTRLTVT.